This TCR beta chain derives from a study of neoadjuvant nivolumab and ipilimumab in lung cancer. Across the study: Nivolumab 3 mg/kg was given days 1, 15 and 29, plus ipilimumab 1 mg/kg day 1 in combination. Notes on the study in general: Higher pretherapy blood TCR richness went with higher resected-tumor richness. From pretherapy to surgery, tumor richness and clonality rose with dual therapy. Resected tumors had greater TCR richness and clonality than uninvolved lung.

As concerns this clone: Its antigen is as yet unknown.

Germline assignment: CDR1 LNHNV and CDR2 YYDKDF (reference sequence). The V and J ends lost 0 bases and 14 bases respectively, with 11 bases between them. This CDR3 region has 13 residues. Using immunoSEQ multiplex PCR, the repertoire was profiled, and TCRdb retains in-frame clones only, with some absent. This table has under 35,000 clones, 90% appearing once. The sequence derives from an adult with non-small cell lung cancer. V and J are TRBV15 and TRBJ1-6, with D unclear. This specimen consisted of peripheral blood, obtained after neoadjuvant nivolumab, alone or with ipilimumab, at or shortly before surgery. The CDR3 loop reads CATSREPLAALHF. The CDR3 nucleotides read TGTGCCACCAGCAGAGAACCCTTGGCGGCCCTCCACTTT. Drawing the rest from reference TRBV15 and TRBJ1-6, the complete variable domain is DAMVIQNPRYQVTQFGKPVTLSCSQTLNHNVMYWYQQKSSQAPKLLFHYYDKDFNNEADTPDNFQSRRPNTSFCFLDIRSPGLGDTAMYLCATSREPLAALHFGNGTRLTVT.